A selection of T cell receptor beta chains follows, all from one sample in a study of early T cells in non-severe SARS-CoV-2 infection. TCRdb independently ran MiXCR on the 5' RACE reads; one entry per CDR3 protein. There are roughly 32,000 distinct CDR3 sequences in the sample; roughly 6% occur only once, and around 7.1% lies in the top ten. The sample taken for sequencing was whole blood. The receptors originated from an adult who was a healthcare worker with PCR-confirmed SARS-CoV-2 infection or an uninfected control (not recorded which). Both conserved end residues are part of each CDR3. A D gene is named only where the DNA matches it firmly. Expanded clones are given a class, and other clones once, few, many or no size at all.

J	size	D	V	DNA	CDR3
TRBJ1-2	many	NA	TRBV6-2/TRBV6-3	TGTGCCAGCAGTTACCAAGGACAGCTTGGCTACACCTTC	CASSYQGQLGYTF
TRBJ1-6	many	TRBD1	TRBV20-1	TGCAGTGCTAGAGACGGGACAGGGACTTCTGATAATTCACCCCTCCACTTT	CSARDGTGTSDNSPLHF
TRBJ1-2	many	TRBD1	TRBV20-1	TGCAGTGCGGAGGGACAGGGATATGGCTACACCTTC	CSAEGQGYGYTF
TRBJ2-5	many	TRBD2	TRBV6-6	TGTGCCAGCAGTTACTCGAAAACTAGCGGGGGGCAAGAGACCCAGTACTTC	CASSYSKTSGGQETQYF
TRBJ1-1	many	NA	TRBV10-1	TGCGCCAGCAGTGTTCGGGGGTGGGCTGAAGCTTTCTTT	CASSVRGWAEAFF
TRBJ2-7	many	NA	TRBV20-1	TGCAGTGCTGTACCGGGACGGACCTACGAGCAGTACTTC	CSAVPGRTYEQYF
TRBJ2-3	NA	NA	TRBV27	TGTGCCAGCAGTTTATTCTGGGGGGCCACAGATACGCAGTATTTT	CASSLFWGATDTQYF
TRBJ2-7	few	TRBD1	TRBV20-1	TGCAGTGCTAGAGGAGGACAGGCACCTGACTCCTACGAGCAGTACTTC	CSARGGQAPDSYEQYF
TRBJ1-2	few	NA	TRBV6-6	TGTGCCAGCAGTCCCAAGGCCCTTGACTATGGCTACACCTTC	CASSPKALDYGYTF
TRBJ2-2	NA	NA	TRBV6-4	TGTGCCAGCAGTGGACAGGTTGGCGGGGAGCTGTTTTTT	CASSGQVGGELFF
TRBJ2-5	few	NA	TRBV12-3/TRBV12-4	TGTGCCAGCAGTTTGGGTCCAGCAGGAGAACTTCAAGAGACCCAGTACTTC	CASSLGPAGELQETQYF
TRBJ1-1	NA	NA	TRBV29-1	TGCAGCGTCCTAACAGGGTCCACTGAAGCTTTCTTT	CSVLTGSTEAFF
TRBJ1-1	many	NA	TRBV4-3	TGCGCCAGCAGCCACGCGGGACGGATGAACACTGAAGCTTTCTTT	CASSHAGRMNTEAFF
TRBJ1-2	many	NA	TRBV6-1	TGTGCCAGCAGCCGGGGTTTGGTCGGGAACTATGGCTACACCTTC	CASSRGLVGNYGYTF
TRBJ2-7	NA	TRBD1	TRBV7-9	TGTGCCAGCAGCTTGGGACAGGGAGTCTACGAGCAGTACTTC	CASSLGQGVYEQYF
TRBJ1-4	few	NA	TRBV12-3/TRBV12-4	TGTGCCAGCAGCGAGGCGGGGGCAACTAATGAAAAACTGTTTTTT	CASSEAGATNEKLFF
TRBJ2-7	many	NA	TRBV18	TGTGCCAGCTCATCACGGCAGGGAGTCCGCTACGAGCAGTACTTC	CASSSRQGVRYEQYF
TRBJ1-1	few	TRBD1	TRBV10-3	TGTGCCATCAGGGACAGGGGAATAACTGAAGCTTTCTTT	CAIRDRGITEAFF
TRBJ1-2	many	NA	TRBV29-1	TGCAGCGTTGAACTGTCGCCGGTCTATGGCTACACCTTC	CSVELSPVYGYTF
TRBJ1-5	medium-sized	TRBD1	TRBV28	TGTGCCAGCAGCCTGGGACAGCCCAGCAATCAGCCCCAGCATTTT	CASSLGQPSNQPQHF